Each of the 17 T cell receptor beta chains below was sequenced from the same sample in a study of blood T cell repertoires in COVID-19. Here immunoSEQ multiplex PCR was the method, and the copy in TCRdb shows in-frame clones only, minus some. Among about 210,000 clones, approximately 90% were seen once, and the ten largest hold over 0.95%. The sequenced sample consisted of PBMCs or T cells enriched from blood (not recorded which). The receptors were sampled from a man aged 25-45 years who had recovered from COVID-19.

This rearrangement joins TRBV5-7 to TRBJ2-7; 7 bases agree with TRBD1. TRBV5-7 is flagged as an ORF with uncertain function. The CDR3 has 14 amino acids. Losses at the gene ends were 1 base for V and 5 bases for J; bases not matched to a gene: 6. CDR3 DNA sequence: TGTGCCAGCAGCTTGCGTGACAGGGACCACGAGCAGTACTTC. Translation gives CASSLRDRDHEQYF.

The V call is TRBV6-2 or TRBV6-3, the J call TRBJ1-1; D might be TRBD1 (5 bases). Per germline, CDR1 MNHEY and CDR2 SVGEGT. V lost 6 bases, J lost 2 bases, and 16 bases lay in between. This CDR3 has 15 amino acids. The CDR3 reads CASSRSQVHNTEAFF. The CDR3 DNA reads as TGTGCCAGCAGCCGGTCACAGGTCCACAACACTGAAGCTTTCTTT.

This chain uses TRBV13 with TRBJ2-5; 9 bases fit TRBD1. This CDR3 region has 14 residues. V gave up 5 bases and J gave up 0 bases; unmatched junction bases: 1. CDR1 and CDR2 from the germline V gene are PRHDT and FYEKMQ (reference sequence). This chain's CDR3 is CASSGQGNQETQYF. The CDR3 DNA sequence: TGTGCCAGCAGCGGACAGGGGAACCAAGAGACCCAGTACTTC.

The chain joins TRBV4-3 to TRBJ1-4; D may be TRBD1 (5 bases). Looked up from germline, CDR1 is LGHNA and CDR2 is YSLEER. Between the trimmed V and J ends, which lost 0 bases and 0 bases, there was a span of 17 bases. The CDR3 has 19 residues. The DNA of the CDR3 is TGCGCCAGCAGCCAAGATTTAAGCTTGGTACAGGCAACTAATGAAAAACTGTTTTTT. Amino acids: CASSQDLSLVQATNEKLFF.

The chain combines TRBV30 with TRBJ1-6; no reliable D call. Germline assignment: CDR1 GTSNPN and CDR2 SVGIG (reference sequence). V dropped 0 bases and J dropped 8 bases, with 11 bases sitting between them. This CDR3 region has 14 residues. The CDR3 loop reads CAWSVRRPDSPLHF. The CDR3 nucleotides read TGTGCCTGGAGTGTCAGGCGTCCGGATTCACCCCTCCACTTT. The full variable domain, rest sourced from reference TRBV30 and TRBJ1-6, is SQTIHQWPATLVQPVGSPLSLECTVEGTSNPNLYWYRQAAGRGLQLLFYSVGIGQISSEVPQNLSASRPQDRQFILSSKKLLLSDSGFYLCAWSVRRPDSPLHFGNGTRLTVT.

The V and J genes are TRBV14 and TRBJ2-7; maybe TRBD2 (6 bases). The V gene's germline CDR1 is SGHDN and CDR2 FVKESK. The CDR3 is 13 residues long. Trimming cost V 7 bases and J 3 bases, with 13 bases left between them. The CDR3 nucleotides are TGTGCCAGCAAAGGGACTCTCATCTACGAGCAGTACTTC. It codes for CASKGTLIYEQYF.

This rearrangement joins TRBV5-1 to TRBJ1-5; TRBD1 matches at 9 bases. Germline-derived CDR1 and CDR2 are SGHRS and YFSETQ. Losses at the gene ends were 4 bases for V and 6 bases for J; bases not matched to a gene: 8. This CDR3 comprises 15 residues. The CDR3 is CASSQGTGKGQPQHF. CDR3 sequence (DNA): TGCGCCAGCAGCCAAGGGACAGGGAAAGGTCAGCCCCAGCATTTT.

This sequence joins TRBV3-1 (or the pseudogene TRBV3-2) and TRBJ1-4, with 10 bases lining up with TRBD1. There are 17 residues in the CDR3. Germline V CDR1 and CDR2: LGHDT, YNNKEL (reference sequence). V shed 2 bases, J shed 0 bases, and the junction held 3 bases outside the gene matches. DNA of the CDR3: TGTGCCAGCAGCCAAAGGGACAGGGGTTCAACTAATGAAAAACTGTTTTTT. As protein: CASSQRDRGSTNEKLFF.

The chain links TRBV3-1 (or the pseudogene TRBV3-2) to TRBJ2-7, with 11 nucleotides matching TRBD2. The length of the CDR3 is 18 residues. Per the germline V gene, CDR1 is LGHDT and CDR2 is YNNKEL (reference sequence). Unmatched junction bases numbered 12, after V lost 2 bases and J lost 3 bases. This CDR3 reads CASSQYLPGTSGHYEQYF. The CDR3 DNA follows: TGTGCCAGCAGCCAATATCTGCCCGGGACTAGCGGCCACTACGAGCAGTACTTC.

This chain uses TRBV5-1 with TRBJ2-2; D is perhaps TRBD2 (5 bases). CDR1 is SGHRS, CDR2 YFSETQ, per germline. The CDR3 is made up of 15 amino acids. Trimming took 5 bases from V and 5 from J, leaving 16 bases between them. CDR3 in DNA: TGCGCCAGCAGACCTGTTGGAGGATGGACCGGGGAGCTGTTTTTT. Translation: CASRPVGGWTGELFF.

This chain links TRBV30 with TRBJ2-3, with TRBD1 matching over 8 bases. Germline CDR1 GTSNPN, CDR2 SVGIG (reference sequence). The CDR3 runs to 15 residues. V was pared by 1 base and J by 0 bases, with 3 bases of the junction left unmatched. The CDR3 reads CAWSADRGSTDTQYF. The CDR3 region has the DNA TGTGCCTGGAGTGCCGACAGGGGTAGCACAGATACGCAGTATTTT.

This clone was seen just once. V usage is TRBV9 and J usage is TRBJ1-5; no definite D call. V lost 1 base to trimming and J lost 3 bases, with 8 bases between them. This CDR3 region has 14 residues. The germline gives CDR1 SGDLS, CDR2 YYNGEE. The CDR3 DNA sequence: TGTGCCAGCAGCGTAAACGGTTACAATCAGCCCCAGCATTTT. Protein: CASSVNGYNQPQHF.

The CDR3 loop reads CASSLVRSTDTQYF. The CDR3 region has the DNA TGTGCCAGCAGCTTGGTCAGAAGCACAGATACGCAGTATTTT. This chain connects TRBV13 to TRBJ2-3; D is unresolved. In germline, CDR1 is PRHDT, CDR2 FYEKMQ (reference sequence). The CDR3 has 14 amino acids. V shed 3 bases and J shed 0 bases, with 7 bases lying between them. The whole variable domain, filled in from reference TRBV13 and TRBJ2-3, reads AAGVIQSPRHLIKEKRETATLKCYPIPRHDTVYWYQQGPGQDPQFLISFYEKMQSDKGSIPDRFSAQQFSDYHSELNMSSLELGDSALYFCASSLVRSTDTQYFGPGTRLTVL.

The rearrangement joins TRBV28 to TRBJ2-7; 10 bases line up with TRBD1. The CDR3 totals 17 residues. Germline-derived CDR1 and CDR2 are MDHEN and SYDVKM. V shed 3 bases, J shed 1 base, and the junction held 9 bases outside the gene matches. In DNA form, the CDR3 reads TGTGCCAGCAGTTTTTATAGACGGACAGGGGGTTCCTACGAGCAGTACTTC. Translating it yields CASSFYRRTGGSYEQYF.

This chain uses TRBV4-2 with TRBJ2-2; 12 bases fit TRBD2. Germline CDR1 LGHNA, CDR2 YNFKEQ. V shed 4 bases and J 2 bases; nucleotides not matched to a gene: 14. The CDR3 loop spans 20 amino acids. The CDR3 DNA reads TGTGCCAGCAGCCTAACTAGCGGGGGGTCCATAATGCTTAACACCGGGGAGCTGTTTTTT. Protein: CASSLTSGGSIMLNTGELFF.

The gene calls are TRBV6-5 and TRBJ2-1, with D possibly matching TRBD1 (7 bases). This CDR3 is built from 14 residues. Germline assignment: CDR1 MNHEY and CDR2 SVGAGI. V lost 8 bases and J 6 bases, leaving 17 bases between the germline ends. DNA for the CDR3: TGTGCCAGCTTCCGGAGGGGGCAAGGCAATGAGCAGTTCTTC. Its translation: CASFRRGQGNEQFF.

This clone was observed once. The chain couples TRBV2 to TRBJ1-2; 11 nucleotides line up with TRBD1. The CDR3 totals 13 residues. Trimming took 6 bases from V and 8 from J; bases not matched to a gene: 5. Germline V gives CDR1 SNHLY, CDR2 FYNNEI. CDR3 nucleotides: TGTGCCAGCAGGGGACAGGGGGTAAGCGGCTACACCTTC. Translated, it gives CASRGQGVSGYTF. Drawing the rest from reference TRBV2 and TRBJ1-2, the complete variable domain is EPEVTQTPSHQVTQMGQEVILRCVPISNHLYFYWYRQILGQKVEFLVSFYNNEISEKSEIFDDQFSVERPDGSNFTLKIRSTKLEDSAMYFCASRGQGVSGYTFGSGTRLTVV.